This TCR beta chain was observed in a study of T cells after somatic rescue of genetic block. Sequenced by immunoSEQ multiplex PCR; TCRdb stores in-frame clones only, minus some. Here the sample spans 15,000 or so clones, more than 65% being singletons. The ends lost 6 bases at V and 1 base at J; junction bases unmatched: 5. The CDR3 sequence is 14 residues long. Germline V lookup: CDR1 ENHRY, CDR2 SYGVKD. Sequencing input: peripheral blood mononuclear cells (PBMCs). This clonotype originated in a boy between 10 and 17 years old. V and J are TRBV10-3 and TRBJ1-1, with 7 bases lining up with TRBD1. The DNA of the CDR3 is TGTGCCATCAGCCGACAGGGTGGGAACACTGAAGCTTTCTTT. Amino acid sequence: CAISRQGGNTEAFF.